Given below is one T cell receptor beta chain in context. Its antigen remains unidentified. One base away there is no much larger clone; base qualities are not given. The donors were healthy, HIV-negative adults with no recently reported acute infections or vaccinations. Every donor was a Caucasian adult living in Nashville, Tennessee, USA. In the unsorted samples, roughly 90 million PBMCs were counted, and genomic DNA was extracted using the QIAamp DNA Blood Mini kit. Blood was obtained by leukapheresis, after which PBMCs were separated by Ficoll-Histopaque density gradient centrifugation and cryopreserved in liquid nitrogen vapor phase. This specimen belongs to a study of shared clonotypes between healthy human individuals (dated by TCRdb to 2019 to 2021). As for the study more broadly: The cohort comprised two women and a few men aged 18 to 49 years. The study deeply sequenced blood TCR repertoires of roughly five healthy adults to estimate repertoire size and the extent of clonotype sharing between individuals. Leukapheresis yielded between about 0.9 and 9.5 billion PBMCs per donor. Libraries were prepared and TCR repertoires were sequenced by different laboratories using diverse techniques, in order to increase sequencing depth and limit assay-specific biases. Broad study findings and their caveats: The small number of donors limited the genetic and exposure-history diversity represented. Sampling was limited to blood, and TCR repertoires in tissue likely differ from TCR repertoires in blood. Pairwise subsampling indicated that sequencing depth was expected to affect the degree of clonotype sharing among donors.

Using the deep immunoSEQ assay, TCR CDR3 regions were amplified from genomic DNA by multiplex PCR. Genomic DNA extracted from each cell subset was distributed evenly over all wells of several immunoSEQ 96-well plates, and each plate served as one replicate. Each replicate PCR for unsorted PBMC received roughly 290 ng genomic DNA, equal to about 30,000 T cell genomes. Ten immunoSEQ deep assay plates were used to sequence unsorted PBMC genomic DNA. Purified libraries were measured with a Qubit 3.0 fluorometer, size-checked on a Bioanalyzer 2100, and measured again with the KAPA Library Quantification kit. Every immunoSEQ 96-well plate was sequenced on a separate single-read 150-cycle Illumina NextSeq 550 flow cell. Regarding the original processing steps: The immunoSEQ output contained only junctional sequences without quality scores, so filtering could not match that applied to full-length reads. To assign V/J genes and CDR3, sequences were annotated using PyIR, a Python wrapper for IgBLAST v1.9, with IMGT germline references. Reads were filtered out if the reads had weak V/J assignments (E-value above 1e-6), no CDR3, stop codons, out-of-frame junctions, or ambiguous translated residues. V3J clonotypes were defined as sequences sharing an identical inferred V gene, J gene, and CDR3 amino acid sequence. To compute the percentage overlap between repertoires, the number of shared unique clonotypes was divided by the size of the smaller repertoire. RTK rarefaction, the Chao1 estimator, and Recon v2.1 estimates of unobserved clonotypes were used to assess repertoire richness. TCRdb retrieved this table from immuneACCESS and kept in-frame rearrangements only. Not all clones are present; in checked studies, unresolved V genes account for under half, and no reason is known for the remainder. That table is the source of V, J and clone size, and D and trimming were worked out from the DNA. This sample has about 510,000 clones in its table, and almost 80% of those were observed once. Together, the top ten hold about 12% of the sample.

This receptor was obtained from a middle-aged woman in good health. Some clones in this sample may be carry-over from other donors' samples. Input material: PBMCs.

CDR3 reads: CASRGLAGPYEQYF. The nucleotides read TGTGCCAGCAGAGGACTAGCGGGACCCTACGAGCAGTACTTC. The chain employs TRBV2 and TRBJ2-7, with 12 bases matching TRBD2. CDR1 SNHLY and CDR2 FYNNEI are derived from the germline V gene. The CDR3 holds 14 amino acids from the cysteine to the phenylalanine. The retained sequence is limited to the CDR3, 42 bases, with the frame set at the first base. V and J are trimmed by 6 bases and 2 bases, and the gene matches miss 2 bases of the junction.